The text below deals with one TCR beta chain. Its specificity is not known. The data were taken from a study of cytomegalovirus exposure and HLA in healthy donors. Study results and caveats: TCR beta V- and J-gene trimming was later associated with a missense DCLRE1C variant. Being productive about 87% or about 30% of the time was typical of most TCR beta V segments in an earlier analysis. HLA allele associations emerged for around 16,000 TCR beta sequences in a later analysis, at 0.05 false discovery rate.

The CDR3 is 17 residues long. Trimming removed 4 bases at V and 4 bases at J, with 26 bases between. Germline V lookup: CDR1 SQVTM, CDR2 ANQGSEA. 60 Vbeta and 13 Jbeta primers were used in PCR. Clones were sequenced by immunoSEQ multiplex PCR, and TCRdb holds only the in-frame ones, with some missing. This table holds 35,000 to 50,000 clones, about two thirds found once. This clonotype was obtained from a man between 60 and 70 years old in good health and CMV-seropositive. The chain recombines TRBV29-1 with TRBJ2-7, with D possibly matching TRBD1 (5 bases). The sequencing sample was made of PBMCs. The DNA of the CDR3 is TGCAGCGTTGCCCCCAGCTGGTCGGTAGGGGCGTTGTACGAGCAGTACTTC. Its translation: CSVAPSWSVGALYEQYF.